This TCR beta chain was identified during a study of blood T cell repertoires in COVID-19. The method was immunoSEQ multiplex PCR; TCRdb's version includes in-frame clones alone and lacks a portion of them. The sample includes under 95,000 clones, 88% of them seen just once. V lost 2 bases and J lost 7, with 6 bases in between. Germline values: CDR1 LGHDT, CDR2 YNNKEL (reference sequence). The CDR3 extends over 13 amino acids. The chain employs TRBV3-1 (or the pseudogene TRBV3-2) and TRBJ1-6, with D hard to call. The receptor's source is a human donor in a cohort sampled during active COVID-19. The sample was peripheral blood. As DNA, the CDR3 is TGTGCCAGCAGCCAAATAGAAAATTCACCCCTCCACTTT. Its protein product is CASSQIENSPLHF.